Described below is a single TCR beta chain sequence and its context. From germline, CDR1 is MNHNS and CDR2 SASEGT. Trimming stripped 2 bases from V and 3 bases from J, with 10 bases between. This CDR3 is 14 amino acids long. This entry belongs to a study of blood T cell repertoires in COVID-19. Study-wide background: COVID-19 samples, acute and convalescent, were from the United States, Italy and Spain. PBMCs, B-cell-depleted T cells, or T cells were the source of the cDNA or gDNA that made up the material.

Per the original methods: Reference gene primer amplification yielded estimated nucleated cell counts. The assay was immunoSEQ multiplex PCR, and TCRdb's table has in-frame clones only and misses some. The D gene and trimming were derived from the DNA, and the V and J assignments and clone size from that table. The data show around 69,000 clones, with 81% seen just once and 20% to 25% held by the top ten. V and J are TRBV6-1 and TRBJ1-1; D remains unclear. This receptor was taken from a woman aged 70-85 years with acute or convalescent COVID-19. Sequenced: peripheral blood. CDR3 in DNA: TGTGCCAGCAGTGAAATAACTCTTGACACTGAAGCTTTCTTT. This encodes CASSEITLDTEAFF.